These T cell receptor beta chains were read from a single sample in a study of shared clonotypes between healthy human individuals. This table comes from immunoSEQ multiplex PCR, and its TCRdb copy is limited to in-frame clones, with some not included. The data show around 2,000,000 clones, 85% to 95% seen once. The sequenced sample was naive CD8+ T cells sorted from blood. These receptors came from a man younger than 30 in good health. CDR3s include the opening cysteine and the closing phenylalanine or tryptophan. D genes are given only for firm matches. Clone size is stated in some rows and not others, as once, few, many or a class when expanded.

j_call	v_call	d_call	clone_size	cdr3_aa	cdr3_nt
TRBJ1-4	TRBV9	TRBD1	.	CASSTGTGNEKLFF	TGTGCCAGCAGCACCGGGACAGGGAATGAAAAACTGTTTTTT
TRBJ2-7	TRBV18	.	.	CASSPPSYEQYF	TGTGCCAGCTCACCCCCCTCCTACGAGCAGTACTTC
TRBJ1-1	TRBV2	.	.	CASSERGYTEAFF	TGTGCCAGCAGTGAACGGGGGTACACTGAAGCTTTCTTT
TRBJ2-5	TRBV6-5	.	.	CASSPFRGVKETQYF	TGTGCCAGCAGCCCCTTCCGCGGGGTAAAAGAGACCCAGTACTTC
TRBJ2-7	TRBV13	.	.	CASSSGPAYEQYF	TGTGCCAGCAGCTCCGGACCTGCCTACGAGCAGTACTTC
TRBJ1-2	TRBV7-9	.	.	CASSSPGHPNYGYTF	TGTGCCAGCAGCTCACCGGGACATCCTAACTATGGCTACACCTTC
TRBJ2-3	TRBV5-4	.	.	CASSYSADTQYF	TGTGCCAGCAGCTATTCAGCCGATACGCAGTATTTT
TRBJ1-3	TRBV4-3	TRBD1	.	CASSQETGGGNTIYF	TGCGCCAGCAGCCAGGAAACAGGGGGTGGAAACACCATATATTTT
TRBJ2-7	TRBV13	TRBD1	.	CASSLDRSSSYEQYF	TGTGCCAGCAGCCTGGACAGGTCGTCTTCCTACGAGCAGTACTTC
TRBJ1-2	TRBV19	TRBD1	once	CASSIENRGRGSYGYTF	TGTGCCAGTAGTATTGAAAACAGGGGCAGGGGAAGCTATGGCTACACCTTC
TRBJ2-7	TRBV2	TRBD2	.	CASMAGEGEQYF	TGTGCCAGCATGGCGGGGGAAGGCGAGCAGTACTTC
TRBJ2-7	TRBV7-9	TRBD2	.	CASSVAGEPTYEQYF	TGTGCCAGCAGCGTAGCGGGGGAGCCTACCTACGAGCAGTACTTC
TRBJ1-2	TRBV5-1	.	once	CASSLDGGDYGYTF	TGCGCCAGCAGCTTGGATGGGGGTGACTATGGCTACACCTTC
TRBJ2-3	TRBV30	.	.	CAFQRTASTDTQYF	TGTGCCTTCCAGAGGACGGCCAGCACAGATACGCAGTATTTT
TRBJ2-1	TRBV9	TRBD2	once	CASSGQTSGSYNEQFF	TGTGCCAGCAGCGGGCAAACTAGCGGCTCCTACAATGAGCAGTTCTTC
TRBJ2-2	TRBV19	.	.	CASSILNTGELFF	TGTGCCAGTAGTATACTGAACACCGGGGAGCTGTTTTTT
TRBJ2-7	TRBV7-6	.	.	CASSIDGYEQYF	TGTGCCAGCAGCATCGACGGATACGAGCAGTACTTC
TRBJ1-1	TRBV9	.	few	CASSVGGADTEAFF	TGTGCCAGCAGCGTAGGTGGGGCCGATACTGAAGCTTTCTTT
TRBJ2-3	TRBV7-8	TRBD2	.	CASSLGLAGASSTDTQYF	TGTGCCAGCAGCTTAGGCCTAGCGGGGGCCTCTAGCACAGATACGCAGTATTTT
TRBJ2-7	TRBV19	.	.	CASSIDDRGPVQYF	TGTGCCAGTAGTATAGATGATCGGGGACCGGTGCAGTACTTC
TRBJ2-7	TRBV5-1	TRBD1	once	CASQGQAYEQYF	TGCGCCAGCCAGGGACAGGCCTACGAGCAGTACTTC
TRBJ2-1	TRBV5-6	.	once	CASSLSGSSYNEQFF	TGTGCCAGCAGCTTATCCGGGAGCTCCTACAATGAGCAGTTCTTC
TRBJ2-5	TRBV7-9	.	.	CASSLDQQGTQYF	TGTGCCAGCAGCTTGGATCAGCAAGGGACCCAGTACTTC
TRBJ1-1	TRBV30	TRBD1	.	CAWSPRTGNTEAFF	TGTGCCTGGAGTCCACGGACAGGGAACACTGAAGCTTTCTTT
TRBJ2-7	TRBV4-2	.	.	CASSQDPYYEQYF	TGTGCCAGCAGCCAGGACCCATACTACGAGCAGTACTTC
TRBJ2-1	TRBV27	.	.	CASSYPNSEQFF	TGTGCCAGCAGTTACCCTAATTCCGAGCAGTTCTTC
TRBJ2-7	TRBV4-1	.	.	CASSPALGQAAYEQYF	TGCGCCAGCAGCCCGGCCCTTGGGCAGGCAGCCTACGAGCAGTACTTC
TRBJ1-1	TRBV28	.	.	CASSPPGTEAFF	TGTGCCAGCAGTCCCCCGGGTACTGAAGCTTTCTTT
TRBJ1-6	TRBV27	.	.	CASSLQSRDSPLHF	TGTGCCAGCAGTCTCCAGAGTAGAGATTCACCCCTCCACTTT
TRBJ2-1	TRBV2	TRBD1	.	CASIGGQGFGEQFF	TGTGCCAGCATCGGGGGACAGGGCTTTGGTGAGCAGTTCTTC
TRBJ2-3	TRBV4-3	TRBD2	.	CASSQDRASGSTDTQYF	TGCGCCAGCAGCCAAGATAGGGCTAGCGGGAGCACAGATACGCAGTATTTT
TRBJ1-1	TRBV28	.	.	CASTKGWNTEAFF	TGTGCCAGCACCAAGGGTTGGAACACTGAAGCTTTCTTT